The clone carrying this T cell receptor beta chain was recorded at least ten times. Its antigen remains unidentified. RNA transcripts yielded amplified TCR beta CDR3 regions. The HTBI primer set drove a first-round RT-PCR of the TCR CDR3. One entry per CDR3 protein, called by TCRdb with MiXCR from the multiplex PCR reads. The table shows approximately 640,000 distinct CDR3 sequences, with about 45% occurring only once. The sample is drawn from a study of T cells in Graves' hyperthyroidism and ophthalmopathy. Germline-derived CDR1 and CDR2 are LGHNA and YNFKEQ. The CDR3 spans 15 residues. Trimming shortened V by 0 bases and J by 8 bases, and 13 bases separated the two germline ends. Uncontrolled infection, other autoimmune disease, pregnancy or lactation excluded patients. General study results and limits: Progression to ophthalmopathy was predicted a median of roughly 6.6 months early. Among thyroid clonotypes expanded above 0.001, most also appeared in blood. Stable hyperthyroidism was told apart from ophthalmopathy by a model built on 13 V-J features.

The sequence derives from an adult man with Graves' disease, either hyperthyroidism or ophthalmopathy (not recorded which). Sequenced input: peripheral blood or thyroid tissue (not recorded which). The genes are TRBV4-2 and TRBJ1-4, with TRBD1 as a possible D gene (5 bases). In DNA, the CDR3 is TGTGCCAGCAGCCAAGATGGCCAGGGTGGGGAAAAACTGTTTTTT. This sequence encodes CASSQDGQGGEKLFF.